The 31 T cell receptor beta chains reported below all come from one sample, sequenced in a study of CD8+CD57+ T cells in acquired aplastic anemia. TCR beta VDJ and CDR3 were profiled, and genomic DNA was the template. TCRdb redid the calling of the reads with MiXCR, one entry per CDR3 protein. This table has roughly 500,000 distinct CDR3 sequences, about a third appearing once. Patients chosen for sequencing had CD8+CD57+ cells that had expanded, as shown by flow cytometry. The sequencing input was sorted CD4+, CD8+, or CD8+CD57+ T cells (not recorded which) from PBMCs. Source of these receptors: a human donor with aplastic anemia.

This chain connects TRBV7-9 to TRBJ2-3; D is ambiguous. Germline V lookup: CDR1 SEHNR, CDR2 FQNEAQ (reference sequence). This CDR3 contains 13 residues. The V and J ends lost 5 bases and 6 bases respectively, with 12 bases between them. CDR3 loop: CASSISEGDTQYF. CDR3 sequence (DNA): TGTGCCAGCAGCATATCCGAAGGCGATACGCAGTATTTT.

The V and J genes are TRBV29-1 and TRBJ1-1; maybe TRBD1 (5 bases). The CDR3 runs to 14 residues. In germline, CDR1 is SQVTM, CDR2 ANQGSEA. DNA for the CDR3: TGCAGTACCAGTGGGAGGGGTGGTGACACTGAAGCTTTCTTT. Amino acid sequence: CSTSGRGGDTEAFF.

The chain employs TRBV15 and TRBJ2-3; D may correspond to TRBD1 or TRBD2 (6 bases each). V was cut by 0 bases and J by 0 bases, with 16 bases left in between. Germline-derived CDR1 and CDR2 are LNHNV and YYDKDF (reference sequence). The CDR3 is made up of 18 amino acids. The CDR3 reads CATSRDLSRGASTDTQYF. Written as DNA, the CDR3 is TGTGCCACCAGCAGAGATTTAAGTAGGGGGGCAAGCACAGATACGCAGTATTTT.

This clonotype was seen once. Likely a read error: the CDR3 ends without its conserved phenylalanine or tryptophan. The CDR3 region is CASSSTGYEQYL. The CDR3 DNA reads TGCGCCAGCAGTTCGACGGGTTACGAGCAGTACCTC. V is TRBV10-2 and J is TRBJ2-7; D call uncertain. The germline V gene encodes CDR1 WSHSY and CDR2 SAAADI. This CDR3 spans 12 amino acids. Between the trimmed V and J ends, which lost 5 bases and 4 bases, there was a span of 9 bases.

This clonotype was found a few times. This sequence joins TRBV5-8 and TRBJ2-7, with D possibly being TRBD1 or TRBD2 (5 bases each). This CDR3 is 15 amino acids long. V shed 0 bases and J shed 6 bases, with 16 bases lying between them. Germline CDR1 is SGHTS and CDR2 is YDEGEE. This CDR3 reads CASSLGFRAGLEQYF. Here the CDR3 DNA reads TGTGCCAGCAGCTTGGGTTTCAGGGCGGGCCTCGAGCAGTACTTC.

In nucleotides, the CDR3 is TGTGCCAGCACATTATATTTGGGGGACTATGGCTACACCTTC. Its protein is CASTLYLGDYGYTF. The gene calls are TRBV6-1 and TRBJ1-2, with D possibly being TRBD1 (5 bases). The CDR3 totals 14 residues. Germline V gene lookup returns CDR1 MNHNS and CDR2 SASEGT. V gave up 7 bases and J gave up 3 bases, with 15 bases separating them.

As regards this clonotype: At one boundary the junction diverges from the germline segment, which might be a read error. The V gene is TRBV7-3, the J gene TRBJ2-1; D call uncertain. The germline V gene encodes CDR1 SGHTA and CDR2 FQGTGA. The CDR3 runs to 13 residues. DNA for the CDR3: TGTGCCAGCAGCTTACTTTATTCTAAGCGTATCTACTTC. Protein product: CASSLLYSKRIYF.

The chain joins TRBV2 to TRBJ2-5; the D is unclear. The V and J ends lost 3 bases and 3 bases respectively, with 8 bases between them. CDR1 is SNHLY and CDR2 is FYNNEI in the germline V gene. The length of the CDR3 is 13 residues. DNA of the CDR3: TGTGCCAGCAGTGACCTGTCGGAAGAGACCCAGTACTTC. Encoded protein: CASSDLSEETQYF.

This clonotype was detected only a few times. V is TRBV6-1 and J is TRBJ2-7; perhaps TRBD2 as D (5 bases). The germline V gene has CDR1 MNHNS and CDR2 SASEGT. Trimming pared 9 bases from V and 3 bases from J, leaving 15 bases between. The CDR3 is 13 amino acids. Written as DNA, the CDR3 is TGTGCCAGTCAACGGGGTTTTGACTACGAGCAGTACTTC. Amino acids: CASQRGFDYEQYF.

This clonotype was observed many times. V usage is TRBV24-1 and J usage is TRBJ2-3, with D possibly TRBD1 on 5 matching bases. Germline CDR1 is KGHDR and CDR2 is SFDVKD. Trimming pared 3 bases from V and 5 bases from J, leaving 8 bases between. The CDR3 runs 13 residues. CDR3 bases: TGTGCCACCAGTGATAACAGGCAAGATACGCAGTATTTT. This gives the protein CATSDNRQDTQYF.

This clonotype was counted only a few times. This rearrangement joins TRBV7-8 to TRBJ2-7, with TRBD1 as a possible D gene (6 bases). The V gene lost 8 bases and the J gene lost 3 bases, with 14 bases spanning the gap. Germline V CDR1 and CDR2: SGHVS, FQNEAQ. The CDR3 spans 13 residues. This CDR3 reads CASSRDTYYEQYF. CDR3 coding DNA: TGTGCCAGCTCCCGGGACACCTACTACGAGCAGTACTTC.

As regards this clonotype: Sequence at one end of the junction differs from germline and may be a read error. The chain uses TRBV15 and TRBJ1-1; maybe TRBD1 (6 bases). This CDR3 comprises 16 residues. Germline values: CDR1 LNHNV, CDR2 YYDKDF (reference sequence). This CDR3 reads CASSPSGGQPNTEAFF. As DNA, the CDR3 is TGTGCCAGCAGCCCAAGCGGGGGGCAGCCGAACACTGAAGCTTTCTTT.

This chain uses TRBV19 with TRBJ2-7; D gene unclear. CDR3 size: 11 residues. CDR1 and CDR2 (germline): LNHDA, SQIVND (reference sequence). The CDR3 DNA reads as TGTGCTACAGAGGACCGCTACGAGCAGTACTTC. Translation gives CATEDRYEQYF.

This chain links TRBV4-3 with TRBJ1-1, with unresolved D. The CDR3 consists of 14 residues. The ends were cut back, 4 bases at V and 0 bases at J, with 9 bases in the middle. CDR1 is LGHNA, CDR2 YSLEER, per germline. The CDR3, as DNA: TGCGCCAGCAGCCCGCAGGTGTTGAACACTGAAGCTTTCTTT. Amino acid sequence: CASSPQVLNTEAFF.

This clonotype came up a few times. This sequence joins TRBV10-1 and TRBJ2-7; 8 positions agree with TRBD1. The germline V gene has CDR1 WNHNN and CDR2 SYGVQD (reference sequence). With 7 bases clipped from V and 5 bases from J, the junction kept 7 bases outside the gene matches. The CDR3 is made up of 13 amino acids. The CDR3 bases are TGCGCCAGCATTTTCCGGACAGGGAACGAGCAGTACTTC. It codes for CASIFRTGNEQYF.

Many counts were recorded for this clonotype. V gene TRBV7-9 combines with J gene TRBJ1-2; D may be TRBD1 (6 bases). This CDR3 contains 14 residues. Trimming cost V 5 bases and J 5 bases, with 15 bases left between them. Germline V gene sequence: CDR1 SEHNR, CDR2 FQNEAQ (reference sequence). The CDR3 loop is CASSTRDTGYGYTF. For the CDR3, the DNA is TGTGCCAGCAGCACCCGGGACACTGGTTATGGCTACACCTTC.

This clonotype has just a few counts. This chain joins TRBV5-1 and TRBJ2-1; D may be TRBD1 or TRBD2 (6 bases each). Trimming shortened V by 4 bases and J by 7 bases, and 18 bases separated the two germline ends. Germline CDR1 SGHRS, CDR2 YFSETQ. This CDR3 is built from 15 residues. The CDR3 DNA is TGCGCCAGCAGCCGTATGAGGGGGGAAGGAAATGAGCAGTTCTTC. This codes for CASSRMRGEGNEQFF.

This clonotype was seen only a few times. The genes are TRBV7-2 and TRBJ1-1; tentatively, D is TRBD1 (5 bases). The CDR3 has 14 amino acids. Germline-derived CDR1 and CDR2 are SGHTA and FQGNSA. V lost 3 bases to trimming and J lost 7 bases, with 15 bases between them. The CDR3 is CASSLLPGGGEAFF. The CDR3 region has the DNA TGTGCCAGCAGCTTGCTCCCGGGGGGAGGTGAAGCTTTCTTT.

This clonotype was seen ten or more times. The chain couples TRBV7-8 to TRBJ1-3; D gene unclear. The germline CDR1 and CDR2 sequences are SGHVS and FQNEAQ. V was cut by 1 base and J by 6 bases, with 4 bases left in between. The length of the CDR3 is 12 residues. CDR3 in amino acids: CASSLVENTIYF. The CDR3, as DNA: TGTGCCAGCAGCTTAGTTGAAAACACCATATATTTT.

The chain carries TRBV2 and TRBJ1-1; 9 bases fit TRBD1. CDR3 length equals 13 residues. V shed 10 bases, J shed 4 bases, and the junction held 7 bases outside the gene matches. CDR1 is SNHLY, CDR2 FYNNEI, per germline. In DNA form, the CDR3 reads TGTGCCACCACGGACAGGGGAGTCACTGAAGCTTTCTTT. Residues: CATTDRGVTEAFF.

A remark on this clonotype: Since a much larger clone is just one base distant, this may be a read error. The chain links TRBV15 to TRBJ2-3; 10 bases are shared with TRBD1. There are 15 residues in the CDR3. The germline CDR1 and CDR2 sequences are LNHNV and YYDKDF (reference sequence). The CDR3 nucleotides are TGTGCCACCAGCAGCGGGACAGGGGTCACAGATGCGCAGTATTTT. Encoded protein: CATSSGTGVTDAQYF.

This chain uses TRBV5-1 with TRBJ2-3; TRBD2 agrees at 7 bases. Germline V gives CDR1 SGHRS, CDR2 YFSETQ. The CDR3 runs to 17 residues. V was pared by 3 bases and J by 0 bases, with 10 bases of the junction left unmatched. In nucleotides, the CDR3 is TGCGCCAGCAGCTCCTTACAAAGCGGGATTAGCACAGATACGCAGTATTTT. This encodes CASSSLQSGISTDTQYF.

The gene calls are TRBV25-1 and TRBJ1-2; no reliable D call. Germline V gene data show CDR1 as MGHDK and CDR2 as SYGVNS. V gave up 6 bases and J gave up 4 bases, with 9 bases separating them. The CDR3 consists of 12 residues. Written as DNA, the CDR3 is TGTGCCAGCAGGAAAACAGCCTATGGCTACACCTTC. It translates to CASRKTAYGYTF.

This clonotype was observed many times. The rearrangement links TRBV4-3 to TRBJ1-2, with unresolved D. Germline V gene sequence: CDR1 LGHNA, CDR2 YSLEER. CDR3 length equals 15 residues. V was trimmed by 0 bases and J by 6 bases, leaving 14 bases between them. CDR3 residues: CASSQEALRGHGYTF. CDR3 sequence (DNA): TGCGCCAGCAGCCAAGAGGCCCTCCGTGGGCATGGCTACACCTTC.

This chain connects TRBV12-3 or TRBV12-4 to TRBJ2-1, with a tentative D call TRBD2 (6 bases). This CDR3 region has 17 residues. Between the trimmed V and J ends, which lost 0 bases and 6 bases, there was a span of 18 bases. CDR3 region: CASSLAKLAFGGNEQFF. The CDR3 bases are TGTGCCAGCAGTTTAGCGAAACTAGCATTCGGTGGCAATGAGCAGTTCTTC.

This clonotype was seen many times. The chain employs TRBV29-1 and TRBJ1-1, with a tentative D call TRBD1 (6 bases). With 2 bases removed from V and 3 bases from J, the gap between germline ends came to 10 bases. Germline CDR1 and CDR2: SQVTM and ANQGSEA. The CDR3 contains 13 residues. The CDR3 nucleotides are TGCAGCGTTGAATGGGGGCAGTACACTGAAGCTTTCTTT. Its protein product is CSVEWGQYTEAFF.

This clonotype was detected only a few times. The chain uses TRBV3-1 and TRBJ1-1, with no clear D. The CDR3 consists of 15 residues. Looked up from germline, CDR1 is LGHDT and CDR2 is YNNKEL (reference sequence). V lost 0 bases and J 0 bases, leaving 8 bases between the germline ends. The CDR3 protein is CASSQELKLNTEAFF. The CDR3 DNA is TGTGCCAGCAGCCAAGAACTGAAATTGAACACTGAAGCTTTCTTT.

This clonotype was seen only a few times. V gene TRBV14 combines with J gene TRBJ1-1; the match to TRBD1 covers 9 bases. Unmatched junction bases numbered 3, after V lost 3 bases and J lost 1 base. Germline lookup yields CDR1 SGHDN and CDR2 FVKESK. This CDR3 contains 15 residues. The CDR3 spells CASSQGQGWNTEAFF. Here the CDR3 DNA reads TGTGCCAGCAGCCAGGGACAGGGATGGAACACTGAAGCTTTCTTT.

This clonotype was detected many times. The V call is TRBV19, the J call TRBJ1-2; the D gene is possibly TRBD1 (6 bases). V was shortened by 5 bases and J by 7 bases, with 17 bases between the two germline ends. This CDR3 is built from 14 residues. Looked up from germline, CDR1 is LNHDA and CDR2 is SQIVND (reference sequence). Written as DNA, the CDR3 is TGTGCCAGTAGTTTAGCCCAGGGGTTAGTTGGCTACACCTTC. Its translation is CASSLAQGLVGYTF.

The chain recombines TRBV6-2 or TRBV6-3 with TRBJ2-7; D is unresolved. The V end lost 6 bases, the J end lost 2 bases, and 14 bases lay between the germline ends. This CDR3 is built from 14 residues. The germline CDR1 and CDR2 sequences are MNHEY and SVGEGT. CDR3 loop: CASRTRPKTYEQYF. DNA of the CDR3: TGTGCCAGCAGGACGCGTCCCAAAACCTACGAGCAGTACTTC.

The J gene is TRBJ1-5, the V gene TRBV25-1; 10 bases line up with TRBD1. This CDR3 region has 15 residues. Germline trimming cut 2 bases from V and 5 bases from J; bases unmatched to any gene: 3. From germline, CDR1 is MGHDK and CDR2 SYGVNS. This chain's CDR3 is CASSEPGTGDQPQHF. The CDR3 DNA reads TGTGCCAGCAGTGAACCCGGGACAGGGGATCAGCCCCAGCATTTT. Together with reference TRBV25-1 and TRBJ1-5, the CDR3 gives the full variable domain: EADIYQTPRYLVIGTGKKITLECSQTMGHDKMYWYQQDPGMELHLIHYSYGVNSTEKGDLSSESTVSRIRTEHFPLTLESARPSHTSQYLCASSEPGTGDQPQHFGDGTRLSIL.